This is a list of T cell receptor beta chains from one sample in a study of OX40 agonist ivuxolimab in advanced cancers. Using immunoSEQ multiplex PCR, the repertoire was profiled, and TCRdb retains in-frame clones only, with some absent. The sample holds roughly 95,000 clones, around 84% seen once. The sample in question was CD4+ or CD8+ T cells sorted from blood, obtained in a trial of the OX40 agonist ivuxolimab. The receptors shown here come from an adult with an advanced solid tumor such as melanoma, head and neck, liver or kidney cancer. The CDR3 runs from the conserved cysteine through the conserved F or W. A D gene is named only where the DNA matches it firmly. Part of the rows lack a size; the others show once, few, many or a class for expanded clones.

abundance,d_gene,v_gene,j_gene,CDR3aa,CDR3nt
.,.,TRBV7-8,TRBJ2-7,CASSLAGFFFDRPYEQYF,TGTGCCAGCAGCTTAGCGGGTTTTTTCTTTGACAGACCCTACGAGCAGTACTTC
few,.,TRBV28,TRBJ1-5,CASLRTIGNQPQHF,TGTGCCAGCCTGCGGACCATAGGCAATCAGCCCCAGCATTTT
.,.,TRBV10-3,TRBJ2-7,CATRGSRASSYEQYF,TGTGCCACCAGAGGGAGCAGGGCAAGCTCCTACGAGCAGTACTTC
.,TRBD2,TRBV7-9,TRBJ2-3,CASSPSGGFLGTDTQYF,TGTGCCAGCAGCCCATCCGGGGGGTTTCTGGGAACAGATACGCAGTATTTT
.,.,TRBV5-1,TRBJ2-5,CASSLGSDAQRTQYF,TGCGCCAGCAGCTTGGGTTCCGACGCTCAACGGACCCAGTACTTC
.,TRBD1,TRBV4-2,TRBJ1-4,CASSQGGTGFEKLFF,TGTGCCAGCAGCCAAGGTGGGACAGGTTTTGAAAAACTGTTTTTT
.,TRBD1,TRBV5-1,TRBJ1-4,CASSLGQGREKLFF,TGCGCCAGCAGCTTGGGACAGGGACGCGAAAAACTGTTTTTT
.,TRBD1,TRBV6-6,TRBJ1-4,CASSFGQGNEKLFF,TGTGCCAGCAGTTTCGGACAGGGGAATGAAAAACTGTTTTTT
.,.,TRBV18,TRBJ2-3,CASSPTTTGSTDTQYF,TGTGCCAGCTCACCAACTACGACAGGTAGCACAGATACGCAGTATTTT
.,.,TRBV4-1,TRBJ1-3,CASSQQGIGNTIYF,TGCGCCAGCAGCCAACAGGGAATTGGAAACACCATATATTTT
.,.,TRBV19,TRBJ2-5,CASSLSLEETQYF,TGTGCCAGTAGTCTCAGTCTAGAGGAGACCCAGTACTTC
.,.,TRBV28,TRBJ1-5,CASSLNQPQHF,TGTGCCAGCAGTCTCAATCAGCCCCAGCATTTT
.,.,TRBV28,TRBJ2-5,CASRVTAQETQYF,TGTGCCAGCCGGGTCACAGCCCAAGAGACCCAGTACTTC
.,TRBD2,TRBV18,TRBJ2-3,CASSRSGGGTDTQYF,TGTGCCAGCTCACGGAGCGGGGGAGGCACAGATACGCAGTATTTT
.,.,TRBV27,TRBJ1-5,CASSPPGQPQHF,TGTGCCAGCAGTCCGCCGGGCCAGCCCCAGCATTTT
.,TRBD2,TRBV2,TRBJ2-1,CASSGIAGNEQFF,TGTGCCAGCAGTGGCATAGCGGGCAATGAGCAGTTCTTC
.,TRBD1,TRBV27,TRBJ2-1,CASSPPGQGWSNEQFF,TGTGCCAGCAGTCCCCCGGGACAGGGTTGGTCCAATGAGCAGTTCTTC
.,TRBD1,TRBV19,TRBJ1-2,CASSSSDRDHYGYTF,TGTGCCAGTAGCAGCTCGGACAGGGATCACTATGGCTACACCTTC
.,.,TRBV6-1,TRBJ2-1,CASIFGRNEQFF,TGTGCCAGCATCTTTGGAAGGAATGAGCAGTTCTTC
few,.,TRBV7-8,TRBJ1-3,CASSPSNGNTIYF,TGTGCCAGCAGCCCTTCGAATGGAAACACCATATATTTT
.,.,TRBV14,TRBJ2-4,CASSQDWVGVAKNIQYF,TGTGCCAGCAGCCAAGATTGGGTGGGGGTAGCCAAAAACATTCAGTACTTC
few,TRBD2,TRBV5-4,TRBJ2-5,CASSLGTGGPMETQYF,TGTGCCAGCAGCTTGGGAACGGGAGGGCCGATGGAGACCCAGTACTTC
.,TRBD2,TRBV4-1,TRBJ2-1,CASSHRILAGRDNEQFF,TGCGCCAGCAGCCACCGAATACTAGCGGGGAGGGACAATGAGCAGTTCTTC
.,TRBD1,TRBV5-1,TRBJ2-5,CASTTQGAFNLETQYF,TGCGCCAGCACCACACAGGGGGCGTTCAATTTGGAGACCCAGTACTTC
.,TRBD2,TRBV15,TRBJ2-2,CATSRDRLAGAGELFF,TGTGCCACCAGCAGAGATCGACTAGCGGGAGCCGGGGAGCTGTTTTTT
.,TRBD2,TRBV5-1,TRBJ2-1,CASSPRGSFYNEQFF,TGCGCCAGCAGCCCGCGGGGGAGTTTCTACAATGAGCAGTTCTTC
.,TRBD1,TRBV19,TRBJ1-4,CASGRGQGREKLFF,TGTGCCAGTGGGAGGGGACAGGGTCGTGAAAAACTGTTTTTT
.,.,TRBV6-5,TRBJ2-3,CASTELGGSTDTQYF,TGTGCCAGCACTGAGTTGGGGGGATCCACAGATACGCAGTATTTT
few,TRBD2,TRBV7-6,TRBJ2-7,CASSLGGSGTTYEQYF,TGTGCCAGCAGCTTAGGGGGGAGCGGGACCACCTACGAGCAGTACTTC
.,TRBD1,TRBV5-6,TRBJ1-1,CASSSTGGAAFF,TGTGCCAGCAGCTCGACAGGGGGCGCCGCTTTCTTT
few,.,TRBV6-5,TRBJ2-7,CASSHPGDEQYF,TGTGCCAGCAGCCACCCGGGCGACGAGCAGTACTTC
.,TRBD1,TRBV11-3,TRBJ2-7,CASSPGGQTPTYEQYF,TGTGCCAGCAGCCCAGGGGGACAGACTCCCACCTACGAGCAGTACTTC
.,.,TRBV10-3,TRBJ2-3,CAISVRDRDTQYF,TGTGCCATCAGTGTTAGGGATCGAGATACGCAGTATTTT
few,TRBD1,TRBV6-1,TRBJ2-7,CASSEQGVFREQYF,TGTGCCAGCAGTGAACAGGGGGTTTTTAGGGAGCAGTACTTC
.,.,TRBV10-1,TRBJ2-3,CASSELGSSADTQYF,TGCGCCAGCAGTGAGCTCGGCAGCTCTGCAGATACGCAGTATTTT
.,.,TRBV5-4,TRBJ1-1,CASSPSGAGNTEAFF,TGTGCCAGCAGCCCTTCGGGGGCTGGGAACACTGAAGCTTTCTTT
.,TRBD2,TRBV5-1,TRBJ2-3,CASSLLPTSGGTDTQYF,TGCGCCAGCAGCTTACTACCCACTAGCGGGGGCACAGATACGCAGTATTTT
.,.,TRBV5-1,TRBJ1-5,CASSRDVNQPQHF,TGCGCCAGCAGCAGGGATGTCAATCAGCCCCAGCATTTT
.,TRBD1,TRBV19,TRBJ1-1,CASSIGTGANTEAFF,TGTGCCAGTAGTATCGGGACAGGGGCGAACACTGAAGCTTTCTTT
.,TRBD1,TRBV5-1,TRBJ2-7,CASSSTGDMSYEQYF,TGCGCCAGCAGCTCGACAGGGGATATGTCCTACGAGCAGTACTTC
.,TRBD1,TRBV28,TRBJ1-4,CASSSAGQGNEKLFF,TGTGCCAGCAGTTCAGCGGGACAGGGAAATGAAAAACTGTTTTTT
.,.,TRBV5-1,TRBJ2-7,CASSPTDWSNEQYF,TGCGCCAGCAGCCCGACTGACTGGAGCAACGAGCAGTACTTC
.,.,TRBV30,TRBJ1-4,CAWSGGYNEKLFF,TGTGCCTGGAGTGGGGGCTATAATGAAAAACTGTTTTTT
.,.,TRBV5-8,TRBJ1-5,CASSLSIYRENQPQHF,TGTGCCAGCAGCCTGAGCATATACAGGGAGAATCAGCCCCAGCATTTT
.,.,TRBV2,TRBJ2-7,CASKDRLEIYEQYF,TGTGCCAGCAAAGATCGGCTAGAGATCTACGAGCAGTACTTC
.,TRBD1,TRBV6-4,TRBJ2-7,CASSQEAGTDYEQYF,TGTGCCAGCAGCCAGGAAGCCGGGACAGACTACGAGCAGTACTTC
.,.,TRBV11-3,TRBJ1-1,CASSLAGMNTEAFF,TGTGCCAGCAGCTTAGCAGGGATGAACACTGAAGCTTTCTTT
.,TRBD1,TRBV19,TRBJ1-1,CASSKGQGEWNTEAFF,TGTGCCAGTAGTAAGGGACAGGGGGAGTGGAACACTGAAGCTTTCTTT
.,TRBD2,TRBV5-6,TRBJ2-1,CASSLAGSGSFNEQFF,TGTGCCAGCAGCTTGGCCGGCAGCGGGAGTTTCAATGAGCAGTTCTTC
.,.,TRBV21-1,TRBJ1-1,CASRLRWQPAFF,TGTGCCAGCAGACTTCGGTGGCAGCCGGCTTTCTTT
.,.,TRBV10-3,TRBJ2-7,CAISEPGPLSYEQYF,TGTGCCATCAGTGAACCGGGACCCCTCTCCTACGAGCAGTACTTC
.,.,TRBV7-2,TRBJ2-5,CASSLESAQETQYF,TGTGCCAGCAGCTTAGAGAGCGCTCAAGAGACCCAGTACTTC
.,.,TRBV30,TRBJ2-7,CAWSGGGTRYEQYF,TGTGCCTGGAGCGGAGGGGGCACCAGATACGAGCAGTACTTC
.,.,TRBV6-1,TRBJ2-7,CASSKGSTYEQYF,TGTGCCAGCAGTAAGGGTTCGACCTACGAGCAGTACTTC
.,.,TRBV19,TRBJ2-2,CASYRAIGRGELFF,TGTGCCAGCTACCGGGCAATTGGACGCGGGGAGCTGTTTTTT
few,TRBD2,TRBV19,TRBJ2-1,CASRGGLAGVSNEQFF,TGTGCCAGTAGAGGGGGACTAGCGGGAGTTTCCAATGAGCAGTTCTTC
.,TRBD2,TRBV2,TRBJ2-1,CASSPPLAGGYNEQFF,TGTGCCAGCAGTCCCCCTTTAGCGGGAGGTTACAATGAGCAGTTCTTC
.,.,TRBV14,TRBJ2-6,CASSHFGANVLTF,TGTGCCAGCAGCCACTTTGGGGCCAACGTCCTGACTTTC
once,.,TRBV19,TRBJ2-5,CASSDGFVTQYF,TGTGCCAGTAGCGACGGATTTGTGACCCAGTACTTC
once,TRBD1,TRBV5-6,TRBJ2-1,CASNPTGGGWNEQFF,TGTGCCAGCAATCCGACAGGGGGTGGGTGGAATGAGCAGTTCTTC